The text below deals with one T cell receptor (beta chain). This clonotype was seen more than once but under ten times. The clone's antigen remains unknown. Base qualities are not recorded, but no much larger clone differs from it by a single base. The protocol used for the library was 5' RACE. Instrument on record: Illumina HiSeq 2500. A second PCR of roughly 6 to 12 cycles was run with a J-beta primer mix and a sample-barcoded 5' primer. A unique molecular identifier was introduced onto each TCR beta cDNA molecule by a template-switch 5' adaptor carrying 12 random nucleotides. Each sample yielded at least 2.5 million CDR3-containing paired-end reads. The Mint cDNA synthesis kit, primed by a TRBC-specific oligonucleotide, was used to synthesize first-strand cDNA from all RNA. Following uracil-DNA glycosylase treatment, all cDNA underwent a first 18-cycle PCR with the universal primers M1SS and BC2_uni_R. From the authors' description of their analysis: For normalization, 1 million high-quality reads were randomly selected from each sample, with every read carrying a distinct molecular identifier. Reads with shared molecular identifiers were discarded instead of being binned into consensus sequences. MiTCR, set to a Q25 quality threshold and the strictest error-elimination algorithm, was used for CDR3 identification, clonotype clustering and error correction. A nonparametric unseen species model with Euler transformation was used to estimate lower-bound total TCR beta diversity. Clones were called with MiXCR by TCRdb after fastp trimmed the public reads at Q25, and only in-frame beta chains were retained. When rows share a CDR3 protein, they turn into one entry using the most common DNA and genes. TCRdb's processing, not the authors', yielded these V and J calls. This sample has more than 650,000 distinct CDR3 sequences in its table, and 22% of those were observed once. The ten largest account for roughly 22% of the sample.

CDR3 length: 17 amino acids, cysteine to phenylalanine. The kept DNA is CDR3 alone, 51 bases in frame from the first base. Sequences SGHVS (CDR1) and FQNEAQ (CDR2) are obtained from the germline V gene. Trimming accounts for 4 bases at V and 2 bases at J, while the number of junction bases matched to no gene is 8. This sample is part of a study of blood T cells in healthy people across ages (dated by TCRdb to between 2015 and 2017). Broadly, across the study: Template switching captured roughly one uniquely barcoded TCR beta cDNA molecule per two T cells in model experiments. The study measured age-related changes in TCR beta repertoire diversity using deep sequencing normalized with unique cDNA molecular identifiers. Donors were grouped into four age groups: young (average approximately 15 years), middle-aged (39), aged (62) and long-lived (around 80). To avoid experimental bias, donors of different ages were spread randomly across the sequencing lanes. For two donors (one aged 18 to 30 and one aged 80 or older), the study analyzed two additional independent replicas of 1 million unique cDNA reads from the same blood draw. General study outcomes and caveats: Bulk unsorted PBMC profiling prevented conclusive comparison of naive and antigen-experienced compartments. The long-lived group showed more naive CD4+ T cells, fewer expanded clones and increased TCR diversity than the aged group, suggesting age selection. As age increased, observed TCR beta diversity per million T cells dropped in a roughly linear way, and a significant reduction was already evident by age 40. Estimates of total diversity based on one million sequenced T cells were regarded as lower bounds and as underestimates. There was a strong correlation between observed TCR beta diversity and the percentage of naive T cells measured by flow cytometry. The CMV infection status of donors was not known, potentially confounding age-related changes in expanded clonotypes.

Systemically healthy Caucasian individuals from Russia, approximately 39 in total and aged roughly 6 to 90 years, were included as donors. Each donor gave 8 to 10 milliliters of peripheral blood, drawn into EDTA-treated Vacutainer tubes. Ficoll-Paque density-gradient centrifugation was used to isolate PBMCs, with at least 6.5 million per sample. Trizol reagent was used to extract total RNA from the PBMCs, yielding at least 5.5 micrograms per sample. The percentages of naive CD45RAhigh/CD27high T cells were determined by flow cytometry on a PBMC aliquot from every donor. The chain employs TRBV7-8 and TRBJ2-1; 10 bases in the middle match TRBD2. Material for sequencing was blood. This TCR was sampled from a man aged 65 to 85 in good health. The CDR3 protein: CASSSKQLAGAYNEQFF. The base sequence is TGTGCCAGCAGCTCTAAACAGCTAGCGGGAGCCTACAATGAGCAGTTCTTC.